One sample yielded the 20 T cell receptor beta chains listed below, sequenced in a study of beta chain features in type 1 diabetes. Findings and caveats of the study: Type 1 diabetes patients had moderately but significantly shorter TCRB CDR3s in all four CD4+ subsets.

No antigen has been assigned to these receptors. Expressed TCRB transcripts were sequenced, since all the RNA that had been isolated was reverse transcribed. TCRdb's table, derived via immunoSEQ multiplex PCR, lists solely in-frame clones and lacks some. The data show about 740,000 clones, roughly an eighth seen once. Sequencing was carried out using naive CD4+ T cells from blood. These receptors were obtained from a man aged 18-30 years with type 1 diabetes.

The chain's CDR3 is CASSDRNNEQFF. The CDR3 DNA reads as TGTGCCAGCAGTGATAGAAACAATGAGCAGTTCTTC. This sequence joins TRBV6-4 and TRBJ2-1; D gene unclear. CDR1 is MRHNA, CDR2 SNTAGT, per germline. The CDR3 spans 12 residues. Trimming left V 3 bases short and J 5 bases short, with 5 bases between.

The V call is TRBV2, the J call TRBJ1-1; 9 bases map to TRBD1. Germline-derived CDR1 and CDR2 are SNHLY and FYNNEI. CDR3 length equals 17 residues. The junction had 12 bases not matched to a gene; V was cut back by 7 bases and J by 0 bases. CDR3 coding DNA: TGTGCCAGCACAGGGGACAGGGCATACTTCATGAACACTGAAGCTTTCTTT. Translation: CASTGDRAYFMNTEAFF.

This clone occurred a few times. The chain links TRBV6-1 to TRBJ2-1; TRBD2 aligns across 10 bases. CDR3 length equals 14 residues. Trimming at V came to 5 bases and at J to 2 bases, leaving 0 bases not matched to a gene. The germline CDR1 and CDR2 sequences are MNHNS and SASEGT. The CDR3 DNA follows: TGTGCCAGCAGTAGCGGGGGGGCCTACAATGAGCAGTTCTTC. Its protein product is CASSSGGAYNEQFF.

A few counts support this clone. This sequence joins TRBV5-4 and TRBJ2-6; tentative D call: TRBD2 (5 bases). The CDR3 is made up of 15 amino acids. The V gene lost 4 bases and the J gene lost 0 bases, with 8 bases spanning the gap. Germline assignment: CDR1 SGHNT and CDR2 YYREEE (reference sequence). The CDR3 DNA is TGTGCCAGCAGCCCCGAGGGCTCTGGGGCCAACGTCCTGACTTTC. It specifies CASSPEGSGANVLTF.

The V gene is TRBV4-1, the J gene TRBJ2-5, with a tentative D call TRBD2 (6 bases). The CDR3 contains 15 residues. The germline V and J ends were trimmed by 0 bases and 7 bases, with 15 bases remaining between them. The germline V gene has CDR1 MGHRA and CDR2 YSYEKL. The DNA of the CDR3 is TGCGCCAGCAGCCAAGATCCCAGGGAGGAGGGGACCCAGTACTTC. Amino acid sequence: CASSQDPREEGTQYF.

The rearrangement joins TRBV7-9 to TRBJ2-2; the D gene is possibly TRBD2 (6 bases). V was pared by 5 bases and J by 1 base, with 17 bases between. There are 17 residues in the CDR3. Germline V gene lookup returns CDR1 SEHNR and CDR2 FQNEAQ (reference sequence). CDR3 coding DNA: TGTGCCAGCAGCCCGTCCCGTGGAGGGGAGAACACCGGGGAGCTGTTTTTT. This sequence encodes CASSPSRGGENTGELFF. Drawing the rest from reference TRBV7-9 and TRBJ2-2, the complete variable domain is DTGVSQNPRHKITKRGQNVTFRCDPISEHNRLYWYRQTLGQGPEFLTYFQNEAQLEKSRLLSDRFSAERPKGSFSTLEIQRTEQGDSAMYLCASSPSRGGENTGELFFGEGSRLTVL.

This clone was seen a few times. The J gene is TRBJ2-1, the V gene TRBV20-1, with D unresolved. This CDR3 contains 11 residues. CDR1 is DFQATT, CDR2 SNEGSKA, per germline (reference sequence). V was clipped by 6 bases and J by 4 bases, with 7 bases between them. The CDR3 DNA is TGCAGTGCCTGGAAGTACAATGAGCAGTTCTTC. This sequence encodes CSAWKYNEQFF.

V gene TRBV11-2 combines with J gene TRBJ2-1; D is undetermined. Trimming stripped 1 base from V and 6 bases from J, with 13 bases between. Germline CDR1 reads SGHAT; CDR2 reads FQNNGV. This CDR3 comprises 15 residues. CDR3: CASSLVVGTANEQFF. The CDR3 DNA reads TGTGCCAGCAGCTTAGTGGTGGGAACGGCCAATGAGCAGTTCTTC.

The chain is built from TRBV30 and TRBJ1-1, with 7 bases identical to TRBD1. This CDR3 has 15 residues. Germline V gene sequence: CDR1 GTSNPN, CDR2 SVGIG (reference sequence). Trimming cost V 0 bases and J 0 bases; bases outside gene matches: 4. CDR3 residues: CAWSVDGTVNTEAFF. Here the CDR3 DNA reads TGTGCCTGGAGTGTCGACGGGACAGTGAACACTGAAGCTTTCTTT.

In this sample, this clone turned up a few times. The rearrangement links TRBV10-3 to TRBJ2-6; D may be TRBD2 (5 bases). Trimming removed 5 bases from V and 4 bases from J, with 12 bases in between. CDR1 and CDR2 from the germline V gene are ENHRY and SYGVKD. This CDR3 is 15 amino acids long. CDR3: CAISRTSAGANVLTF. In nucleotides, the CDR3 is TGTGCCATCAGTAGGACTTCCGCAGGGGCCAACGTCCTGACTTTC.

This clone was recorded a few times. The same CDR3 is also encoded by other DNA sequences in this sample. CDR3 loop: CAWSVGGSDTQYF. The CDR3 coding sequence is TGTGCCTGGAGTGTAGGGGGATCAGATACGCAGTATTTT. The chain is built from TRBV30 and TRBJ2-3; tentatively, D is TRBD1 (6 bases). The CDR3 totals 13 residues. Trimming removed 0 bases from V and 4 bases from J, with 8 bases in between. Germline V CDR1 and CDR2: GTSNPN, SVGIG (reference sequence).

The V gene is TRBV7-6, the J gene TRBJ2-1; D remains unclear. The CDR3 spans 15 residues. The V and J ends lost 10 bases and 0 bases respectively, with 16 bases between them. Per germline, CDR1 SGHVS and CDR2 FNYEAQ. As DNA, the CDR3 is TGTGCCACCACTGCTAAGGTCTCCTCCTACAATGAGCAGTTCTTC. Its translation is CATTAKVSSYNEQFF.

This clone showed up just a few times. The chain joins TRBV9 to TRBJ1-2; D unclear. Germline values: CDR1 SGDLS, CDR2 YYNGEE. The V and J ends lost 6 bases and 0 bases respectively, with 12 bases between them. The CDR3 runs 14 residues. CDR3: CASTRGPANYGYTF. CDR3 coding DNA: TGTGCCAGCACCCGGGGTCCAGCTAACTATGGCTACACCTTC.

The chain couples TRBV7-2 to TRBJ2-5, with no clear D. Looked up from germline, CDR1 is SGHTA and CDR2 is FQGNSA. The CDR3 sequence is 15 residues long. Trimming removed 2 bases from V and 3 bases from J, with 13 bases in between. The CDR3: CASSLSHWWEETQYF. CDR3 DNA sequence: TGTGCCAGCAGCTTATCTCACTGGTGGGAAGAGACCCAGTACTTC.

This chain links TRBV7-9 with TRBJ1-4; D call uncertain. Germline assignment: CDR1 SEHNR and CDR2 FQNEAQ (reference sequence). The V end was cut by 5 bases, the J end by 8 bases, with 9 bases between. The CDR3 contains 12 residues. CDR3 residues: CASSQRQEKLFF. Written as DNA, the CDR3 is TGTGCCAGCAGCCAGCGGCAAGAAAAACTGTTTTTT.

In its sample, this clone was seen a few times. Here the CDR3 DNA reads TGCGCCAGCAGCTTGGGGCAGGGGAGGCCCCAGCATTTT. Translation: CASSLGQGRPQHF. The chain recombines TRBV5-1 with TRBJ1-5; a weak D match, TRBD1 (6 bases). Germline lookup yields CDR1 SGHRS and CDR2 YFSETQ. The CDR3 has 13 amino acids. Trimming removed 0 bases from V and 9 bases from J, with 10 bases in between.

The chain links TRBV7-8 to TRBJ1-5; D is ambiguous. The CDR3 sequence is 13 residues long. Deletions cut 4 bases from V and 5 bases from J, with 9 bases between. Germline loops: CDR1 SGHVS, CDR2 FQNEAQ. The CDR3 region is CASSSNSDQPQHF. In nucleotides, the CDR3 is TGTGCCAGCAGCTCTAACAGCGATCAGCCCCAGCATTTT. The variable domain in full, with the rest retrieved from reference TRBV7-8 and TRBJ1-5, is GAGVSQSPRYKVAKRGQDVALRCDPISGHVSLFWYQQALGQGPEFLTYFQNEAQLDKSGLPSDRFFAERPEGSVSTLKIQRTQQEDSAVYLCASSSNSDQPQHFGDGTRLSIL.

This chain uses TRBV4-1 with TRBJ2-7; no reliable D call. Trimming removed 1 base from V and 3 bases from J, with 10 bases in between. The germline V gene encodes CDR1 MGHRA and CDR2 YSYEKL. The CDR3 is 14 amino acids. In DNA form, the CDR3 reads TGCGCCAGCAGCCAAGTACTGGGTGTCTACGAGCAGTACTTC. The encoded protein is CASSQVLGVYEQYF.

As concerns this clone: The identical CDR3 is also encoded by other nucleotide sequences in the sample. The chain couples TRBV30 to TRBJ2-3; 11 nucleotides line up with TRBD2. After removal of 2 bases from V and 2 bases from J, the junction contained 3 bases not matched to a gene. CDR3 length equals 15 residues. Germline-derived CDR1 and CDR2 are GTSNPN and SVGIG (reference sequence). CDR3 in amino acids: CAWSSLAGATDTQYF. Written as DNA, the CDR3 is TGTGCCTGGAGTTCACTAGCGGGGGCCACAGATACGCAGTATTTT.

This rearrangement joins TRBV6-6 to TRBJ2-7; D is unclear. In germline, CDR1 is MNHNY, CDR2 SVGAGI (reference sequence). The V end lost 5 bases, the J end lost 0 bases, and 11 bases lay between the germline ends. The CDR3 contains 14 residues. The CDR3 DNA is TGTGCCAGCAGTGTTACCCGTCCCTCCTACGAGCAGTACTTC. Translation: CASSVTRPSYEQYF.